This T cell receptor beta chain came from a study of early stage breast cancer tumors. Findings and caveats of the study: Blood repertoires resembled normal breast more than tumor. Compared with adjacent normal breast tissue, tumors showed around 2.5-fold greater T cell density and higher clonality. Bulk DNA sequencing of unsorted cells missed chain pairing and markers.

This table comes from immunoSEQ multiplex PCR, and its TCRdb copy is limited to in-frame clones, with some not included. The profile shows about 9,500 clones, 66% of them singletons. In the case of this clone: Its cognate antigen is unknown.

Trimming stripped 3 bases from V and 1 base from J, with 15 bases between. Germline loops: CDR1 KGHSH, CDR2 LQKENI. CDR3 length equals 16 residues. Sequenced sample: breast tumor tissue. The rearrangement links TRBV18 to TRBJ1-1, with D tentatively TRBD1 (5 bases). The receptor's source is a person in their fifties or sixties with breast cancer. The CDR3 coding sequence is TGTGCCAGCTCACCCCGGGGGAGTGGCTCGAACACTGAAGCTTTCTTT. It codes for CASSPRGSGSNTEAFF.